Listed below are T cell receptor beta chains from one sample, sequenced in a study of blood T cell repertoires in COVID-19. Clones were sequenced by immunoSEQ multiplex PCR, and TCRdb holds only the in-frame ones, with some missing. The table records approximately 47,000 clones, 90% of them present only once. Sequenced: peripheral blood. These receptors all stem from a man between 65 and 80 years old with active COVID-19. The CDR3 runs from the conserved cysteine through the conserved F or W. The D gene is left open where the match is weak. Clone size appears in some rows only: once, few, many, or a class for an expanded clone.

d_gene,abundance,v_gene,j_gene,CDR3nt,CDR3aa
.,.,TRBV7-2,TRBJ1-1,TGTGCCAGCAGCTTAGCGGCCGGAGGGACCACTGAAGCTTTCTTT,CASSLAAGGTTEAFF
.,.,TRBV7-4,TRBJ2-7,TGTGCCAGCAGCGCCCGGGGGGCCTTTCGTGAGCAGTACTTC,CASSARGAFREQYF
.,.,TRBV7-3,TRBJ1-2,TGTGCCAGCAGCCCTACTGCGAGTACAGGGAGTGTACGGAACTATGGCTACACCTTC,CASSPTASTGSVRNYGYTF
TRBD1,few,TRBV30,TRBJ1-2,TGTGCCTGGAGTGCACAGGGGGCCGATCTTTGGGGCTACACCTTC,CAWSAQGADLWGYTF
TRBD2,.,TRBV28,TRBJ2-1,TGTGCCAGCAGTTTATTTACTAGCGGGAGTAGAAATGAGCAGTTCTTC,CASSLFTSGSRNEQFF
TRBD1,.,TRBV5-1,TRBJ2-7,TGCGCCAGCAGCAGGGGACAGGCCTACGAGCAGTACTTC,CASSRGQAYEQYF
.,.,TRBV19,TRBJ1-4,TGTGCCAGTAGCCGCCGGGGGGGGTCAACTAATGAAAAACTGTTTTTT,CASSRRGGSTNEKLFF
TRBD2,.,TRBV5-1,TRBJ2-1,TGCGCCAGCAGCTGGATGGGCGGGGGGGCCTATGAGCAGTTCTTC,CASSWMGGGAYEQFF
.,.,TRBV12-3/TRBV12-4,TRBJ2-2,TGTGCCAGCAGGGGGCGGGGCACCGGGGAGCTGTTTTTT,CASRGRGTGELFF
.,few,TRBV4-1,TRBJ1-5,TGCGCCAGCAGCCCCACCCGGCAGGGAAGAAGCAATCAGCCCCAGCATTTT,CASSPTRQGRSNQPQHF
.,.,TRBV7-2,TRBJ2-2,TGTGCCAGCAGCTTAGAGCGGGCCGGTTCCGGGGAGCTGTTTTTT,CASSLERAGSGELFF
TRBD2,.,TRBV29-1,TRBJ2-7,TGCAGCGTTGTCCCCCCCGGGGGGGGCTCCTACGAGCAGTACTTC,CSVVPPGGGSYEQYF
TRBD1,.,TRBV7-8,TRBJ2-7,TGTGCCAGCAGCCTCCGGACAGGGTACGAGCAGTACTTC,CASSLRTGYEQYF
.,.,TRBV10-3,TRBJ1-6,TGTGCCATCAGTGAGCGCGGGGATTCACCCCTCCACTTT,CAISERGDSPLHF
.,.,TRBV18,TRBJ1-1,TGTGCCAGCTCACCTCCAATGAACACTGAAGCTTTCTTT,CASSPPMNTEAFF
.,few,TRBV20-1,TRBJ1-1,TGCAGTGCTCCGCCTGAGGCTTTCTTT,CSAPPEAFF
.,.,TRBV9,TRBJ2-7,TGTGCCAGCAGCGCCCCTCTAGGCCACGAGCAGTACTTC,CASSAPLGHEQYF
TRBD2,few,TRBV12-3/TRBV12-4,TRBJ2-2,TGTGCCAGCAGGCGGGAGGTCACCGGGGAGCTGTTTTTT,CASRREVTGELFF
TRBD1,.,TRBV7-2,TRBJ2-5,TGTGCCAGCAGCTGGGACAGGGGAGAGACCCAGTACTTC,CASSWDRGETQYF
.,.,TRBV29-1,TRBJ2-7,TGCAGCGTAGCAGGGTCAGGCGAGCAGTACTTC,CSVAGSGEQYF
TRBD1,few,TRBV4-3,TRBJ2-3,TGCGCCAGCAGCCACCGGGACAGAGGCACAGATACGCAGTATTTT,CASSHRDRGTDTQYF
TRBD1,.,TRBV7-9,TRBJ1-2,TGTGCCAGCAGCTTACGAGGGTCTCTGGGACAGGGTCATGGCTACACCTTC,CASSLRGSLGQGHGYTF
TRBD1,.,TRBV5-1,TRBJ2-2,TGCGCCAGCAGCTTAGGGACAGGGAACACCGGGGAGCTGTTTTTT,CASSLGTGNTGELFF
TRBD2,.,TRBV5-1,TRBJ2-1,TGCGCCAGCAGCTTGGAAGCTCGGGGGGGCCTCGATGAGCAGTTCTTC,CASSLEARGGLDEQFF
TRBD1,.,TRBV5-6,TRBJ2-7,TGTGCCAGCAGGAGGACAGGGAACTCCTACGAGCAGTACTTC,CASRRTGNSYEQYF
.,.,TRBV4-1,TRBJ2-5,TGCGCCAGCAGCCAAGGGGGCAGACAAGAGACCCAGTACTTC,CASSQGGRQETQYF
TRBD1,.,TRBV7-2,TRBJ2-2,TGTGCCAGCAGCCGGAGGAAAGGGGGCCCGACCGGGGAGCTGTTTTTT,CASSRRKGGPTGELFF
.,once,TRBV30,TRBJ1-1,TGTGCCTGGAGTGTACTTTCGAACACTGAAGCTTTCTTT,CAWSVLSNTEAFF
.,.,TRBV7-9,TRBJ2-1,TGTGCCAGCAGCTTAGGAGACTCGGCCTACAATGAGCAGTTCTTC,CASSLGDSAYNEQFF
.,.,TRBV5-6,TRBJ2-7,TGTGCCAGCAGCTTGTTTGCTGGCCGCGAGCAGTACTTC,CASSLFAGREQYF
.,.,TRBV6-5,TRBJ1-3,TGTGCCAGCAGTTACATGGCAGGGGTAGGAAACACCATATATTTT,CASSYMAGVGNTIYF
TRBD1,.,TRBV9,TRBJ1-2,TGTGCCAGCAGCGCCGGGGACAGGGTTTTCTATGGCTACACCTTC,CASSAGDRVFYGYTF
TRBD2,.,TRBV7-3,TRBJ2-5,TGTGCCAGCAGTTTAGCGGGAGGGCCGGGAGAGACCCAGTACTTC,CASSLAGGPGETQYF
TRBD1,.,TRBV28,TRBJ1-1,TGTGCCAGCAGTTTATGGCAGGGGACTCACAGGGGACATCCTGAAGCTTTCTTT,CASSLWQGTHRGHPEAFF
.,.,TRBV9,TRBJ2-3,TGTGCCAGCAGCGTAGAGGCTAGCGATACGCAGTATTTT,CASSVEASDTQYF
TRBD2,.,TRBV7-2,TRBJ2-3,TGTGCCAGCAGCTCCTGGACTAGCGGGATTCGTAATACGCAGTATTTT,CASSSWTSGIRNTQYF